A single sample is the source of the 31 T cell receptor beta chains below, sequenced in a study of OX40 agonist ivuxolimab in advanced cancers. The data were produced by immunoSEQ multiplex PCR, yet TCRdb's version contains in-frame clones alone and is incomplete. Among 75,000 to 80,000 clones listed, approximately 84% were seen once. The sequenced sample was CD4+ or CD8+ T cells sorted from blood, obtained in a trial of the OX40 agonist ivuxolimab. These receptors came from an adult with an advanced solid tumor such as melanoma, head and neck, liver or kidney cancer.

The rearrangement links TRBV29-1 to TRBJ2-7, with D possibly matching TRBD1 (6 bases). CDR3 length equals 13 residues. V lost 3 bases to trimming and J lost 2 bases, with 11 bases between them. Germline CDR1 reads SQVTM; CDR2 reads ANQGSEA. CDR3 coding DNA: TGCAGCGTTGAGTCTCAGGGGACCTACGAGCAGTACTTC. Translation gives CSVESQGTYEQYF.

This chain joins TRBV7-2 and TRBJ1-5; D unclear. V gave up 3 bases and J gave up 2 bases, with 8 bases separating them. The CDR3 loop spans 14 amino acids. Germline V gene sequence: CDR1 SGHTA, CDR2 FQGNSA. CDR3 loop: CASSFYEGNQPQHF. In DNA form, the CDR3 reads TGTGCCAGCAGCTTTTACGAGGGCAATCAGCCCCAGCATTTT.

V gene TRBV29-1 combines with J gene TRBJ1-2; D might be TRBD1 (5 bases). This CDR3 spans 13 amino acids. V dropped 6 bases and J dropped 12 bases, with 23 bases sitting between them. The germline CDR1 and CDR2 sequences are SQVTM and ANQGSEA. The DNA for the CDR3 is TGCAGCGTCGGAAGGGACTGGGATGAAGAGGACACCTTC. Encoded protein: CSVGRDWDEEDTF.

This clone was seen a few times. The V call is TRBV21-1, the J call TRBJ2-7; the table gives TRBD1 as D, unverified against the DNA. TRBV21-1 constitutes a pseudogene. The CDR3 length is 17 residues. CDR3 residues: CASSKVWAGQSSYEQYF. The CDR3 bases are TGTGCCAGCAGCAAAGTATGGGCGGGACAGAGCTCCTACGAGCAGTACTTC.

The rearrangement joins TRBV2 to TRBJ1-2, with D possibly TRBD1 on 6 matching bases. CDR3 size: 15 residues. Germline lookup yields CDR1 SNHLY and CDR2 FYNNEI. Trimming stripped 4 bases from V and 4 bases from J, with 16 bases between. The CDR3 region is CASSAISQGFYGYTF. The CDR3 region has the DNA TGTGCCAGCAGTGCCATCTCACAGGGATTCTATGGCTACACCTTC. The variable domain in full, with the rest retrieved from reference TRBV2 and TRBJ1-2, is EPEVTQTPSHQVTQMGQEVILRCVPISNHLYFYWYRQILGQKVEFLVSFYNNEISEKSEIFDDQFSVERPDGSNFTLKIRSTKLEDSAMYFCASSAISQGFYGYTFGSGTRLTVV.

The chain combines TRBV9 with TRBJ2-7, with 8 bases fitting TRBD1. The trim removed 1 base at V and 5 bases at J, leaving 11 bases unmatched. The germline CDR1 and CDR2 sequences are SGDLS and YYNGEE. This CDR3 has 16 residues. This chain's CDR3 is CASSVTTTGDSHEQYF. The CDR3, as DNA: TGTGCCAGCAGCGTAACGACGACAGGGGATAGCCACGAGCAGTACTTC.

The rearrangement links TRBV7-2 to TRBJ2-5, with TRBD2 matching over 9 bases. CDR3 length equals 16 residues. With 5 bases clipped from V and 5 bases from J, the junction kept 12 bases outside the gene matches. Per the germline V gene, CDR1 is SGHTA and CDR2 is FQGNSA. The CDR3 bases are TGTGCCAGCAGCCTTGCCGGCGGGAGGGCCTCCGAGACCCAGTACTTC. Residues: CASSLAGGRASETQYF.

The rearrangement links TRBV18 to TRBJ2-2; D unresolved. The germline V and J ends were trimmed by 1 base and 4 bases, with 7 bases remaining between them. Germline V gene data show CDR1 as KGHSH and CDR2 as LQKENI. The CDR3 spans 14 residues. CDR3 bases: TGTGCCAGCTCACCACGTACAAGCACCGGGGAGCTGTTTTTT. It encodes CASSPRTSTGELFF.

This chain links TRBV4-3 with TRBJ2-5; 7 bases agree with TRBD1. The end of the DNA fits TRBJ2-7 better, so the J call may be wrong. Germline loops: CDR1 LGHNA, CDR2 YSLEER. CDR3 size: 16 residues. For the CDR3, the DNA is TGCGCCAGCAGCCAAGATATCGGGGCAGGGGGCTACGAGCAGTACTTC. It encodes CASSQDIGAGGYEQYF.

The chain uses TRBV4-2 and TRBJ2-3, with D tentatively TRBD1 or TRBD2 (6 bases each). CDR1 and CDR2 (germline): LGHNA, YNFKEQ. V was cut by 0 bases and J by 3 bases, with 13 bases left in between. The CDR3 consists of 16 residues. CDR3 in amino acids: CASSQDRGVGTDTQYF. CDR3 DNA sequence: TGTGCCAGCAGCCAAGATAGGGGGGTGGGAACAGATACGCAGTATTTT.

The CDR3 reads CASNLSGGEAFF. The DNA for the CDR3 is TGTGCCAGCAACTTAAGTGGGGGGGAAGCTTTCTTT. V and J are TRBV28 and TRBJ1-1; a possible D gene is TRBD1 (5 bases). The CDR3 loop spans 12 amino acids. Germline values: CDR1 MDHEN, CDR2 SYDVKM. V was shortened by 7 bases and J by 8 bases, with 14 bases between the two germline ends.

The rearrangement links TRBV21-1 to TRBJ2-2; the table's D call of TRBD1 was not tested on the DNA. TRBV21-1 is deemed a pseudogene. The length of the CDR3 is 21 residues. In nucleotides, the CDR3 is TGTGCCAGCAGCAAAACGCGTCACCGGGACAGCCGGATAACGAACACCGGGGAGCTGTTTTTT. Encoded protein: CASSKTRHRDSRITNTGELFF.

This clone was seen a single time. The V gene is TRBV9, the J gene TRBJ1-2; D not certain. V was cut by 4 bases and J by 1 base, with 8 bases left in between. The length of the CDR3 is 13 residues. CDR1 is SGDLS, CDR2 YYNGEE, per germline. The CDR3 sequence is CASSPDSNYGYTF. The CDR3 DNA follows: TGTGCCAGCAGCCCCGATAGTAACTATGGCTACACCTTC.

V usage is TRBV7-2 and J usage is TRBJ2-2, with 7 bases identical to TRBD2. CDR1 and CDR2 from the germline V gene are SGHTA and FQGNSA. V trimming: 2 bases; J trimming: 6 bases; junction bases outside the gene matches: 0. This CDR3 contains 13 residues. CDR3 loop: CASSLLAAGELFF. In DNA, the CDR3 is TGTGCCAGCAGCTTACTAGCGGCCGGGGAGCTGTTTTTT.

This rearrangement joins TRBV20-1 to TRBJ1-5; D gene uncertain. Per germline, CDR1 DFQATT and CDR2 SNEGSKA (reference sequence). This CDR3 has 11 residues. Trimming stripped 1 base from V and 7 bases from J, with 5 bases between. CDR3 nucleotides: TGCAGTGCTAGAGTCGGCCAGCCCCAGCATTTT. Amino acids: CSARVGQPQHF.

The chain employs TRBV10-3 and TRBJ2-2; the D call may be TRBD1 or TRBD2 (5 bases each). The CDR3 runs 17 residues. Trimming removed 6 bases at V and 1 base at J, with 18 bases between. Per germline, CDR1 ENHRY and CDR2 SYGVKD. The CDR3 loop reads CAISKTTGRMNTGELFF. The CDR3 nucleotides are TGTGCCATCAGCAAAACAACGGGACGGATGAACACCGGGGAGCTGTTTTTT.

The rearrangement uses TRBV6-5 and TRBJ2-3; 11 positions match TRBD1. Germline CDR1 and CDR2: MNHEY and SVGAGI. Trimming cost V 5 bases and J 4 bases; bases outside gene matches: 2. The CDR3 has 14 residues. The CDR3 DNA follows: TGTGCCAGCAGTACGGGACAGGGGGCAGATACGCAGTATTTT. Its protein is CASSTGQGADTQYF.

This clone is medium-sized (0.01 to 0.1%). The gene calls are TRBV27 and TRBJ1-2; a weak D match, TRBD1 (5 bases). The CDR3 has 15 residues. Per germline, CDR1 MNHEY and CDR2 SMNVEV (reference sequence). Trimming pared 2 bases from V and 4 bases from J, leaving 14 bases between. The CDR3 DNA sequence: TGTGCCAGCAGTTTAAATCCAGGGTTGGGCTATGGCTACACCTTC. Encoded protein: CASSLNPGLGYGYTF.

V usage is TRBV11-2 and J usage is TRBJ2-1, with D hard to call. The CDR3 is 11 residues long. V was pared by 3 bases and J by 3 bases, with 0 bases between. CDR1 and CDR2 from the germline V gene are SGHAT and FQNNGV. CDR3 in amino acids: CASSFYNEQFF. CDR3 nucleotide sequence: TGTGCCAGCAGCTTCTACAATGAGCAGTTCTTC.

The chain joins TRBV18 to TRBJ1-1, with D perhaps TRBD1 (6 bases). The CDR3 is 17 amino acids. The germline V and J ends were trimmed by 1 base and 1 base, with 16 bases remaining between them. Germline-derived CDR1 and CDR2 are KGHSH and LQKENI. DNA for the CDR3: TGTGCCAGCTCACCACAACGGACAGAGTTAGCGAACACTGAAGCTTTCTTT. This encodes CASSPQRTELANTEAFF. Variable domain in full (rest from reference TRBV18 and TRBJ1-1): NAGVMQNPRHLVRRRGQEARLRCSPMKGHSHVYWYRQLPEEGLKFMVYLQKENIIDESGMPKERFSAEFPKEGPSILRIQQVVRGDSAAYFCASSPQRTELANTEAFFGQGTRLTVV.

The chain uses TRBV19 and TRBJ1-2, with D uncertain. CDR1 is LNHDA and CDR2 is SQIVND in the germline V gene (reference sequence). The CDR3 is 12 residues long. Trimming left V 3 bases short and J 5 bases short, with 7 bases between. The CDR3 is CASSMREYGYTF. CDR3 DNA sequence: TGTGCCAGTAGTATGAGGGAATATGGCTACACCTTC.

J is TRBJ2-7 and V is TRBV5-6; D is uncertain. CDR3 size: 12 residues. Germline V gene lookup returns CDR1 SGHDT and CDR2 YYEEEE. With 0 bases removed from V and 6 bases from J, the gap between germline ends came to 7 bases. CDR3 residues: CASSLVWGEQYF. The CDR3 DNA sequence: TGTGCCAGCAGCTTGGTGTGGGGCGAGCAGTACTTC.

The chain recombines TRBV7-6 with TRBJ2-7; D is possibly TRBD1 (6 bases). Per the germline V gene, CDR1 is SGHVS and CDR2 is FNYEAQ. Trimming removed 1 base at V and 1 base at J, with 11 bases between. The length of the CDR3 is 15 residues. The CDR3 loop reads CASSLGSRGSYEQYF. The DNA for the CDR3 is TGTGCCAGCAGCTTAGGGTCCAGGGGTTCCTACGAGCAGTACTTC.

This clone was detected only once. The chain couples TRBV6-6 to TRBJ2-7, with D maybe TRBD1 (6 bases). This CDR3 is 13 amino acids long. Trimming left V 9 bases short and J 2 bases short, with 14 bases between. The germline V gene has CDR1 MNHNY and CDR2 SVGAGI (reference sequence). The CDR3 nucleotides are TGTGCCAGTGTGAAACAGGGAACCTACGAGCAGTACTTC. This translates into CASVKQGTYEQYF.

This clone was observed once. The chain carries TRBV5-1 and TRBJ2-1, with D unresolved. CDR3 length: 14 residues. Trimming cost V 3 bases and J 2 bases, with 9 bases left between them. Germline lookup yields CDR1 SGHRS and CDR2 YFSETQ. CDR3 nucleotides: TGCGCCAGCAGCTCTCAGACGACCTACAATGAGCAGTTCTTC. Translated: CASSSQTTYNEQFF.

This chain uses TRBV5-4 with TRBJ2-1; 9 positions agree with TRBD1. This CDR3 comprises 15 residues. The germline V gene encodes CDR1 SGHNT and CDR2 YYREEE (reference sequence). V gave up 4 bases and J gave up 3 bases; unmatched junction bases: 5. This CDR3 is CASSRGQGSYNEQFF. Here the CDR3 DNA reads TGTGCCAGCAGCAGGGGACAGGGAAGCTACAATGAGCAGTTCTTC.

The table lists this clone with a few counts. The J gene is TRBJ2-5, the V gene TRBV5-6; D possibly corresponds to TRBD1 (6 bases). The CDR3 is made up of 14 amino acids. Per germline, CDR1 SGHDT and CDR2 YYEEEE. Trimming took off 1 base at V and 5 bases at J, with 12 bases between the two ends. CDR3 in amino acids: CASSLNRERETQYF. Written as DNA, the CDR3 is TGTGCCAGCAGCTTGAACAGGGAAAGGGAGACCCAGTACTTC.

The chain is built from TRBV5-1 and TRBJ2-5, with 9 bases identical to TRBD2. The CDR3 runs to 15 residues. Germline CDR1 is SGHRS and CDR2 is YFSETQ. V gave up 5 bases and J gave up 3 bases; unmatched junction bases: 8. The CDR3: CASSYSGSGEETQYF. CDR3 in DNA: TGCGCCAGCAGTTATAGCGGGAGTGGGGAAGAGACCCAGTACTTC.

This clone was picked up a small number of times. The chain is built from TRBV5-1 and TRBJ2-5; 7 bases map to TRBD2. With 0 bases clipped from V and 5 bases from J, the junction kept 7 bases outside the gene matches. There are 15 residues in the CDR3. Germline-derived CDR1 and CDR2 are SGHRS and YFSETQ. CDR3 region: CASSLVAGVAETQYF. The CDR3 DNA is TGCGCCAGCAGCTTGGTTGCGGGGGTGGCGGAGACCCAGTACTTC.

This clone was recorded a few times. The rearrangement joins TRBV18 to TRBJ1-1; D is undetermined. CDR3 length: 11 amino acids. From germline, CDR1 is KGHSH and CDR2 LQKENI. Trimming cost V 2 bases and J 8 bases, with 6 bases left between them. DNA of the CDR3: TGTGCCAGCTCACCAGGGGTAGAAGCTTTCTTT. This translates into CASSPGVEAFF. The full variable domain, its missing parts supplied by reference TRBV18 and TRBJ1-1, is NAGVMQNPRHLVRRRGQEARLRCSPMKGHSHVYWYRQLPEEGLKFMVYLQKENIIDESGMPKERFSAEFPKEGPSILRIQQVVRGDSAAYFCASSPGVEAFFGQGTRLTVV.

The J gene is TRBJ2-7, the V gene TRBV4-1; 10 bases line up with TRBD2. Trimming at V came to 1 base and at J to 4 bases, leaving 19 bases not matched to a gene. The CDR3 is 20 amino acids. The germline gives CDR1 MGHRA, CDR2 YSYEKL. CDR3 sequence: CASSQGFLAGAPSSYYEQYF. CDR3 sequence (DNA): TGCGCCAGCAGCCAAGGGTTTCTAGCGGGGGCCCCCAGTTCGTATTACGAGCAGTACTTC.